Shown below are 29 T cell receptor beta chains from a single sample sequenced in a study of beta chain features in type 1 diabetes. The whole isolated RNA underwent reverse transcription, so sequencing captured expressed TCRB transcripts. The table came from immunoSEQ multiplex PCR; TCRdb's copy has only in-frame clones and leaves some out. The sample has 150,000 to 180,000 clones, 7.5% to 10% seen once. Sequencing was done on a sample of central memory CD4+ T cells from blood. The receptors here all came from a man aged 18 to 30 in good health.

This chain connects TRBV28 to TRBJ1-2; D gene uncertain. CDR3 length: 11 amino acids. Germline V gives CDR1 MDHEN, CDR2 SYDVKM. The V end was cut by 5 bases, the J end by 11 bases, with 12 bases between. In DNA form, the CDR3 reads TGTGCCAGCAGTGGGCAGAACTCTTACACCTTC. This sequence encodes CASSGQNSYTF.

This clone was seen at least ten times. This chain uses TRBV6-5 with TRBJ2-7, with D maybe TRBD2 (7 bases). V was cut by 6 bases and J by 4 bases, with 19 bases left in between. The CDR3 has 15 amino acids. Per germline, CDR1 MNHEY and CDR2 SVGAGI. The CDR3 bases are TGTGCCAGCAGGCGTACGGCGGGGGCATCGTACGAGCAGTACTTC. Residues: CASRRTAGASYEQYF.

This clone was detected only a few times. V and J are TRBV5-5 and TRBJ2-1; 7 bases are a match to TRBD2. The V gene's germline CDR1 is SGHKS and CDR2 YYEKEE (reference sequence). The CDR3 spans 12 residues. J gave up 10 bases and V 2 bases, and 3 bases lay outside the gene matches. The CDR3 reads CASSFLAAEQFF. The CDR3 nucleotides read TGTGCCAGCAGCTTTCTAGCGGCGGAGCAGTTCTTC. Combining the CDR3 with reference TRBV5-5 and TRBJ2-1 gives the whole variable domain DAGVTQSPTHLIKTRGQQVTLRCSPISGHKSVSWYQQVLGQGPQFIFQYYEKEERGRGNFPDRFSARQFPNYSSELNVNALLLGDSALYLCASSFLAAEQFFGPGTRLTVL.

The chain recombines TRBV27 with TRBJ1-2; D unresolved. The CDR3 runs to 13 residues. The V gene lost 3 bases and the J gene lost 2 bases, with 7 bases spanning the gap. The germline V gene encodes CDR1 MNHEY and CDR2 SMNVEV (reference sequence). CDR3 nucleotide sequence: TGTGCCAGCAGTTTTGTCGGGAACTATGGCTACACCTTC. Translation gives CASSFVGNYGYTF.

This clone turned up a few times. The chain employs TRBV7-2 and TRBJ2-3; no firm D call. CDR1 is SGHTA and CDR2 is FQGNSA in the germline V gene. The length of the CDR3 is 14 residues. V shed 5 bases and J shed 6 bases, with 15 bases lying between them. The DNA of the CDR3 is TGTGCCAGCAGCCCCCAAGCCGACACTGATACGCAGTATTTT. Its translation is CASSPQADTDTQYF.

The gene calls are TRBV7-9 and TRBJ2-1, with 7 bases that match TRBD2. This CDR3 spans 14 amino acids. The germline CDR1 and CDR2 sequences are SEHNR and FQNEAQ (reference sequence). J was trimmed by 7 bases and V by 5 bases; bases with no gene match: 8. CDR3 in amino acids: CASSPGTMRNEQFF. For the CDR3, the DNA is TGTGCCAGCAGCCCCGGGACTATGAGGAATGAGCAGTTCTTC.

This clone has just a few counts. The CDR3 here is CASSFGEVGDQPQHF. In DNA, the CDR3 is TGTGCCAGCAGCTTCGGGGAGGTCGGGGATCAGCCCCAGCATTTT. V is TRBV5-8 and J is TRBJ1-5; D remains unclear. The CDR3 loop spans 15 amino acids. Looked up from germline, CDR1 is SGHTS and CDR2 is YDEGEE. Deletions cut 2 bases from V and 5 bases from J, with 14 bases between.

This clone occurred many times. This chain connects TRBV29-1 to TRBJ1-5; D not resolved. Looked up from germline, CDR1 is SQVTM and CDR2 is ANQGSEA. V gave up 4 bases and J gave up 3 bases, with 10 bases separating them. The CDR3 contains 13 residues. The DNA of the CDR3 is TGCAGCGTTGGGGCCGGAACCAATCAGCCCCAGCATTTT. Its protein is CSVGAGTNQPQHF.

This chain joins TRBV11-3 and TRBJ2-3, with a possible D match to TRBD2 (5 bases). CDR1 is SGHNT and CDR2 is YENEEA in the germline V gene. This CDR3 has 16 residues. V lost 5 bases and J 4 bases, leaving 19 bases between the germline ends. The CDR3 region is CASSDGRGHISDTQYF. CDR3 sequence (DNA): TGTGCCAGCAGCGACGGTCGAGGGCATATTTCAGATACGCAGTATTTT.

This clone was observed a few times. The CDR3 DNA is TGTGCCAGCAAGACTAGCGGGAGCTCCTACGAGCAGTACTTC. Its protein product is CASKTSGSSYEQYF. This chain uses TRBV28 with TRBJ2-7; 12 bases align to TRBD2. Trimming took 7 bases from V and 0 from J; bases not matched to a gene: 1. The CDR3 totals 14 residues. The germline V gene has CDR1 MDHEN and CDR2 SYDVKM.

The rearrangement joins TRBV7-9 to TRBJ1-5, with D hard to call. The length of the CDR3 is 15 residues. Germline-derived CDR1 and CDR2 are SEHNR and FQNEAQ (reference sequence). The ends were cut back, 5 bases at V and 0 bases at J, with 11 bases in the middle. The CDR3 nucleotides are TGTGCCAGCAGCACCGACACCTATAGCAATCAGCCCCAGCATTTT. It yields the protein CASSTDTYSNQPQHF.

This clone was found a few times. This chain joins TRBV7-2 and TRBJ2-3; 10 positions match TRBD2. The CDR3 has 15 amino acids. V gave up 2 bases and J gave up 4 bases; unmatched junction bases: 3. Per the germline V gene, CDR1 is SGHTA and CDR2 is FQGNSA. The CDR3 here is CASSLTSGTPDTQYF. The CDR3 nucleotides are TGTGCCAGCAGCTTAACTAGCGGGACGCCAGATACGCAGTATTTT.

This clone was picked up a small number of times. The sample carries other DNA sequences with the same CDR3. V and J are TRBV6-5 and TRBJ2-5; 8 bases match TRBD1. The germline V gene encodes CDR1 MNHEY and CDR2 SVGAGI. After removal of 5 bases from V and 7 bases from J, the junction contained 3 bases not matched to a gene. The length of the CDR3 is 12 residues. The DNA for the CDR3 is TGTGCCAGCAGTCAAACAGGGGGGACCCAGTACTTC. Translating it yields CASSQTGGTQYF.

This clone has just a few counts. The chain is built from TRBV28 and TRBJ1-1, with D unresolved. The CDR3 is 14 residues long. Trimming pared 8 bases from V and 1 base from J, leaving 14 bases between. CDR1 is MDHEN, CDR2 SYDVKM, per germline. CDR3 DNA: TGTGCCAGCGCACAGTCTTCCAAGAACACTGAAGCTTTCTTT. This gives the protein CASAQSSKNTEAFF.

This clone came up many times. CDR3 sequence: CASSRGGNQPQHF. The CDR3 region has the DNA TGTGCCAGCAGCCGGGGAGGCAATCAGCCCCAGCATTTT. The gene calls are TRBV14 and TRBJ1-5; D not certain. Trimming shortened V by 4 bases and J by 2 bases, and 6 bases separated the two germline ends. Per the germline V gene, CDR1 is SGHDN and CDR2 is FVKESK. This CDR3 is built from 13 residues.

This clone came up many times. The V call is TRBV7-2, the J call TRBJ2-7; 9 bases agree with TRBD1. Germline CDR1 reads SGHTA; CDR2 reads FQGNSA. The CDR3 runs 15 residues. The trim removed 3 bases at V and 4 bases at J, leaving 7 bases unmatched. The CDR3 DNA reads TGTGCCAGCAGCTTTACTGGGACAGGGTCGTACGAGCAGTACTTC. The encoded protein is CASSFTGTGSYEQYF. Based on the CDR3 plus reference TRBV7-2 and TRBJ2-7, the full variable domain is GAGVSQSPSNKVTEKGKDVELRCDPISGHTALYWYRQSLGQGLEFLIYFQGNSAPDKSGLPSDRFSAERTGGSVSTLTIQRTQQEDSAVYLCASSFTGTGSYEQYFGPGTRLTVT.

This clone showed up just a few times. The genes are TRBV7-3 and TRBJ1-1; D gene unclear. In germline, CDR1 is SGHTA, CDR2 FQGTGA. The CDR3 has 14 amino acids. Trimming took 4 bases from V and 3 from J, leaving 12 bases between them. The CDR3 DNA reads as TGTGCCAGCAGCTCGACTCTTATGGACACTGAAGCTTTCTTT. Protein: CASSSTLMDTEAFF.

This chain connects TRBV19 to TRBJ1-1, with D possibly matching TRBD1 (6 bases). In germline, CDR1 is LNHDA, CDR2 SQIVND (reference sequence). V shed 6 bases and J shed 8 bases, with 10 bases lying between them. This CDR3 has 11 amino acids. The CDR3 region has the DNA TGTGCCAGTAGGGGACACTCAGAAGCTTTCTTT. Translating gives CASRGHSEAFF.

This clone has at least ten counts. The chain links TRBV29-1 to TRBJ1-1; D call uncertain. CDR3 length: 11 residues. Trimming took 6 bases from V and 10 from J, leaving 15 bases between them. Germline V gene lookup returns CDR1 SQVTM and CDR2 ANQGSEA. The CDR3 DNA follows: TGCAGCGTGATCCGGGGAGGAGCAGCTTTCTTT. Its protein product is CSVIRGGAAFF.

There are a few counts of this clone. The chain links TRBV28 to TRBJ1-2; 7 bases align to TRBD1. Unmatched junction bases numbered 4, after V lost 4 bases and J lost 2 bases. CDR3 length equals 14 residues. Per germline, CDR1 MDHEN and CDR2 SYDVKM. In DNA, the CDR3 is TGTGCCAGCAGTTCCGCAGGGGGGAACTATGGCTACACCTTC. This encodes CASSSAGGNYGYTF.

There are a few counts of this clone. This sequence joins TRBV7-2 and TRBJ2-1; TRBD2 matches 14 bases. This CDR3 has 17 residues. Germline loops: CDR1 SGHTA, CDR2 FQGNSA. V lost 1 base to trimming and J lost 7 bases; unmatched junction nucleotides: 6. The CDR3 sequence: CASSLGGGTSGRNEQFF. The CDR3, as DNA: TGTGCCAGCAGCTTAGGGGGGGGGACTAGCGGGAGAAATGAGCAGTTCTTC.

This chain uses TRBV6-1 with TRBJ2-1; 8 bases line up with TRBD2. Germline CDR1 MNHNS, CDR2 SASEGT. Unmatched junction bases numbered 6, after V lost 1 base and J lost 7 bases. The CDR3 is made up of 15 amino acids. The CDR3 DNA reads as TGTGCCAGCAGTGAAGACCCGGGAGGGTGGAATGAGCAGTTCTTC. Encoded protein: CASSEDPGGWNEQFF.

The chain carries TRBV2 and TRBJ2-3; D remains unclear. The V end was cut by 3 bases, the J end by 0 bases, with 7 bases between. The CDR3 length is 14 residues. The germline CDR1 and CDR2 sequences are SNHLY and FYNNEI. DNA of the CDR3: TGTGCCAGCAGTGACGCCAGAAGCACAGATACGCAGTATTTT. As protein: CASSDARSTDTQYF.

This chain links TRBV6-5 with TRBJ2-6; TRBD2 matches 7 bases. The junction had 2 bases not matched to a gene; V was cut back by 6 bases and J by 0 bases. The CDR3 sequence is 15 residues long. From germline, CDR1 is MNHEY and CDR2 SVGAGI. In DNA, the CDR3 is TGTGCCAGCAGACGGGGGGACTCTGGGGCCAACGTCCTGACTTTC. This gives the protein CASRRGDSGANVLTF.

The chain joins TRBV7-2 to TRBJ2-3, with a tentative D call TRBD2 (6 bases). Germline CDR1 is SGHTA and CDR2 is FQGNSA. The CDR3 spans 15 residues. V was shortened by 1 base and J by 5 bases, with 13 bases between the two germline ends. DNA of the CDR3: TGTGCCAGCAGCTTAGTCGGGGGAGCTAGAGATACGCAGTATTTT. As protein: CASSLVGGARDTQYF. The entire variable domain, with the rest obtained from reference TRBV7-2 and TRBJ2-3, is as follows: GAGVSQSPSNKVTEKGKDVELRCDPISGHTALYWYRQSLGQGLEFLIYFQGNSAPDKSGLPSDRFSAERTGGSVSTLTIQRTQQEDSAVYLCASSLVGGARDTQYFGPGTRLTVL.

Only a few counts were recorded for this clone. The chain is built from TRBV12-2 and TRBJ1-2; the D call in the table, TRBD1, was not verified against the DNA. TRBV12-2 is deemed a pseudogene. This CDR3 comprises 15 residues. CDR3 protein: CASRLVPPQNYGYTF. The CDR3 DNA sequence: TGTGCAAGTCGCTTAGTTCCCCCACAGAACTATGGCTACACCTTC.

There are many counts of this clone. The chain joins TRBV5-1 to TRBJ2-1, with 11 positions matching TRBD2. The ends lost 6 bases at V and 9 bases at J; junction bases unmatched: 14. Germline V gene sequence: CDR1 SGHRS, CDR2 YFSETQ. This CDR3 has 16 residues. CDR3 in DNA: TGCGCCAGCACCGATCCGACTAGCGGGGAGGTGGGTGAGCAGTTCTTC. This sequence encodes CASTDPTSGEVGEQFF.

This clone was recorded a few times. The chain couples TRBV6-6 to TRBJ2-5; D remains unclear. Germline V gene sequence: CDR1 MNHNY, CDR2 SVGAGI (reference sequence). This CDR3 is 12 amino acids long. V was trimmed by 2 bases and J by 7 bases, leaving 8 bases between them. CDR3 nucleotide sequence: TGTGCCAGCAGTTACAGTCCGGTGACCCAGTACTTC. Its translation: CASSYSPVTQYF.

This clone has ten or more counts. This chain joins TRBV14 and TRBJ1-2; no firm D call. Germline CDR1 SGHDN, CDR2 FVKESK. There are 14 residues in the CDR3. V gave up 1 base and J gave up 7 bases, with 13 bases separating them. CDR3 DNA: TGTGCCAGCAGCCAAGTAGGGAGGTTCGGTGGCTACACCTTC. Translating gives CASSQVGRFGGYTF.